This TCR beta chain was sequenced in a study of blood T cell repertoires in COVID-19. Study as a whole: Acute and convalescent COVID-19 specimens originated in the United States, Italy and Spain.

V dropped 0 bases and J dropped 3 bases, with 15 bases sitting between them. The CDR3 sequence is 17 residues long. Per germline, CDR1 MNHEY and CDR2 SMNVEV (reference sequence). Some clones are missing from TCRdb's copy, which holds only in-frame ones; the method was immunoSEQ multiplex PCR. The table lists approximately 150,000 clones, 87% of them singletons. The rearrangement links TRBV27 to TRBJ2-1; perhaps TRBD2 as D (5 bases). The sequencing input was peripheral blood. The receptor was derived from a woman in her forties or fifties with active or convalescent COVID-19. CDR3 in DNA: TGTGCCAGCAGTTTATCGGAGCGGCCTTCATTCTACAATGAGCAGTTCTTC. It is translated as CASSLSERPSFYNEQFF.